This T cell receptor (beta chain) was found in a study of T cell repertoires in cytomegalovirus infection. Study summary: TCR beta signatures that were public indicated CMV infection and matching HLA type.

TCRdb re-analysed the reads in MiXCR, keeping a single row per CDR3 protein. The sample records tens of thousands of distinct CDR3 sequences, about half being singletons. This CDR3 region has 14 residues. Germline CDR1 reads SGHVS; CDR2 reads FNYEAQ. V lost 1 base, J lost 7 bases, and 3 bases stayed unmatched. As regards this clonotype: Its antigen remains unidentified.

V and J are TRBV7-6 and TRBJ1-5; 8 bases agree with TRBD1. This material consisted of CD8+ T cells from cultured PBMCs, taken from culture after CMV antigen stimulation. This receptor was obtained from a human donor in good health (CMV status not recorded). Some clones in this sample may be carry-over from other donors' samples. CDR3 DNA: TGTGCCAGCAGCTTAGGACAGGGGAGCCAGCCCCAGCATTTT. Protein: CASSLGQGSQPQHF.